The sequence of this T cell receptor (beta chain) was determined in a study of CD8 T cells in ankylosing spondylitis. With regard to this clonotype: Its specificity is not known.

The germline V gene has CDR1 SGHRS and CDR2 YFSETQ. This CDR3 is 18 amino acids long. V shed 3 bases and J shed 0 bases, with 19 bases lying between them. MiXCR, applied by TCRdb to the 5' RACE reads, yields one record per CDR3 protein. The sample holds around 180,000 distinct CDR3 sequences, 10% to 15% seen once. Study conclusions and caveats: Significant enrichment of disease-linked clones was reportedly seen in matched ankylosing spondylitis synovial fluid. Seemingly distinctive of ankylosing spondylitis blood was a TCR beta motif formed by eight highly homologous variants.

The sample comprised blood, either unsorted or a sorted T cell fraction (not recorded which). This receptor was identified in a female donor with ankylosing spondylitis or in good health (not recorded which). The rearrangement links TRBV5-1 to TRBJ2-1; tentative D call: TRBD1 (6 bases). The CDR3 reads CASSSRPGHKSSYNEQFF. DNA for the CDR3: TGCGCCAGCAGCTCGCGCCCGGGACACAAGAGCTCCTACAATGAGCAGTTCTTC.